The 16 T cell receptor beta chains below were found in one sample sequenced in a study of control samples from healthy donors and cancer patients. Measured with immunoSEQ multiplex PCR; TCRdb has only the in-frame clones, and not every one. The repertoire has 50,000 to 55,000 clones, roughly nine tenths of them found once; the top ten carry over 13%. Sequenced material: PBMCs. The source of these receptors is a man in his fifties or sixties with head and neck cancer.

The chain joins TRBV5-4 to TRBJ2-3, with TRBD1 matching over 8 bases. Germline trimming cut 5 bases from V and 0 bases from J; bases unmatched to any gene: 8. There are 16 residues in the CDR3. The germline gives CDR1 SGHNT, CDR2 YYREEE (reference sequence). The CDR3 DNA reads as TGTGCCAGCAGGCGGGGACAGGCGTTTAGCACAGATACGCAGTATTTT. The encoded protein is CASRRGQAFSTDTQYF. The full variable domain, completed using reference TRBV5-4 and TRBJ2-3, is ETGVTQSPTHLIKTRGQQVTLRCSSQSGHNTVSWYQQALGQGPQFIFQYYREEENGRGNFPPRFSGLQFPNYSSELNVNALELDDSALYLCASRRGQAFSTDTQYFGPGTRLTVL.

This chain uses TRBV18 with TRBJ1-1, with D unclear. The V gene lost 3 bases and the J gene lost 6 bases, with 11 bases spanning the gap. The CDR3 covers 13 residues. The germline gives CDR1 KGHSH, CDR2 LQKENI. CDR3 nucleotides: TGTGCCAGCTCACCGATGAGGGAGGCTGAAGCTTTCTTT. Protein: CASSPMREAEAFF.

The chain is built from TRBV6-1 and TRBJ2-7; 7 positions agree with TRBD2. The germline gives CDR1 MNHNS, CDR2 SASEGT. The V and J ends lost 1 base and 0 bases, in that order; junction bases with no gene match: 3. The CDR3 covers 15 residues. CDR3 nucleotides: TGTGCCAGCAGTGAAGTTTGGGGGGGCTCCTACGAGCAGTACTTC. Its protein product is CASSEVWGGSYEQYF.

The J gene is TRBJ2-1, the V gene TRBV27, with D uncertain. The germline V gene has CDR1 MNHEY and CDR2 SMNVEV (reference sequence). V lost 4 bases and J 7 bases, leaving 14 bases between the germline ends. CDR3 length: 14 residues. The CDR3 coding sequence is TGTGCCAGCAGTTCCCCAGGACCGACGAATGAGCAGTTCTTC. Translated, it gives CASSSPGPTNEQFF.

V usage is TRBV30 and J usage is TRBJ1-6; D gene uncertain. The germline V gene encodes CDR1 GTSNPN and CDR2 SVGIG (reference sequence). The CDR3 has 14 residues. Trimming cost V 8 bases and J 0 bases, with 11 bases left between them. The CDR3 bases are TGTGCCGGTCAGTCGAGCTCCTATAATTCACCCCTCCACTTT. Translation: CAGQSSSYNSPLHF. The full variable domain, its missing parts supplied by reference TRBV30 and TRBJ1-6, is SQTIHQWPATLVQPVGSPLSLECTVEGTSNPNLYWYRQAAGRGLQLLFYSVGIGQISSEVPQNLSASRPQDRQFILSSKKLLLSDSGFYLCAGQSSSYNSPLHFGNGTRLTVT.

The gene calls are TRBV7-2 and TRBJ2-2; D remains unclear. The CDR3 covers 13 residues. V was clipped by 5 bases and J by 6 bases, with 10 bases between them. Germline CDR1 reads SGHTA; CDR2 reads FQGNSA. CDR3 amino acids: CASSPLAAGELFF. For the CDR3, the DNA is TGTGCCAGCAGCCCGTTAGCAGCCGGGGAGCTGTTTTTT.

CDR3 sequence reads: CASKGAGGGNTQYF. Here the CDR3 DNA reads TGTGCCAGCAAGGGGGCCGGGGGGGGAAATACGCAGTATTTT. The rearrangement joins TRBV2 to TRBJ2-3; a possible D gene is TRBD2 (8 bases). V gave up 7 bases and J gave up 7 bases, with 18 bases separating them. The V gene's germline CDR1 is SNHLY and CDR2 FYNNEI. The CDR3 runs to 14 residues.

The chain carries TRBV5-1 and TRBJ1-1; weak D call: TRBD1 (5 bases). This CDR3 has 15 amino acids. Germline V gene sequence: CDR1 SGHRS, CDR2 YFSETQ. Trimming pared 0 bases from V and 4 bases from J, leaving 13 bases between. The CDR3, as DNA: TGCGCCAGCAGCTTGGCGTCAGGGCGGGGCACTGAAGCTTTCTTT. Its translation is CASSLASGRGTEAFF. Full variable domain (rest looked up from reference TRBV5-1 and TRBJ1-1): KAGVTQTPRYLIKTRGQQVTLSCSPISGHRSVSWYQQTPGQGLQFLFEYFSETQRNKGNFPGRFSGRQFSNSRSEMNVSTLELGDSALYLCASSLASGRGTEAFFGQGTRLTVV.

In its sample, this clone was seen once. V and J are TRBV29-1 and TRBJ2-5, with 8 nucleotides matching TRBD1. CDR1 SQVTM and CDR2 ANQGSEA come from the germline V gene. Trimming took 6 bases from V and 6 from J; bases not matched to a gene: 9. The CDR3 length is 13 residues. The CDR3 nucleotides are TGCAGCGTCGGACAGGGCCGGCAAAAGACCCAGTACTTC. The encoded protein is CSVGQGRQKTQYF.

The CDR3 DNA reads as TGTGCCAGCAGCCAATCTGGACAGGGGGATGGCTACACCTTC. Its translation: CASSQSGQGDGYTF. The chain carries TRBV4-2 and TRBJ1-2, with TRBD1 identical over 10 bases. V lost 2 bases and J lost 6; bases outside the gene matches: 3. Germline assignment: CDR1 LGHNA and CDR2 YNFKEQ. There are 14 residues in the CDR3.

The chain links TRBV5-4 to TRBJ2-1; D possibly corresponds to TRBD2 (7 bases). The V gene lost 4 bases and the J gene lost 8 bases, with 28 bases spanning the gap. This CDR3 has 18 amino acids. Germline-derived CDR1 and CDR2 are SGHNT and YYREEE (reference sequence). As DNA, the CDR3 is TGTGCCAGCAGCCTCCGGCGTGGGGGCCCTGGACTAGGTGATGAGCAGTTCTTC. Translated: CASSLRRGGPGLGDEQFF.

The CDR3 DNA sequence: TGTGCCTGGAGTGGGGCACAGAGCTCTGGAAACACCATATATTTT. Protein product: CAWSGAQSSGNTIYF. The rearrangement joins TRBV30 to TRBJ1-3; D remains unclear. The CDR3 totals 15 residues. Between the trimmed V and J ends, which lost 1 base and 0 bases, there was a span of 10 bases. The germline V gene has CDR1 GTSNPN and CDR2 SVGIG (reference sequence).

V usage is TRBV3-1 (or the pseudogene TRBV3-2) and J usage is TRBJ1-5, with 8 positions matching TRBD1. V lost 4 bases to trimming and J lost 6 bases; unmatched junction nucleotides: 11. The CDR3 extends over 16 amino acids. The germline V gene encodes CDR1 LGHDT and CDR2 YNNKEL (reference sequence). CDR3 bases: TGTGCCAGCAGCCTGAATGGACAGGGAGTTGGTCAGCCCCAGCATTTT. It specifies CASSLNGQGVGQPQHF.

V gene TRBV6-1 combines with J gene TRBJ2-7, with TRBD2 identical over 7 bases. The CDR3 totals 18 residues. With V trimmed by 3 bases and J by 0 bases, 14 bases remained unmatched. Looked up from germline, CDR1 is MNHNS and CDR2 is SASEGT. This chain's CDR3 is CASSDLGRDQRGSYEQYF. The CDR3 DNA reads as TGTGCCAGCAGTGATCTCGGAAGGGACCAGCGGGGCTCCTACGAGCAGTACTTC.

In DNA form, the CDR3 reads TGTGCCAGCAGCCCGCGCCCGAGGACGGGTTCCTATGGCTACACCTTC. Its protein product is CASSPRPRTGSYGYTF. The chain carries TRBV7-8 and TRBJ1-2; no firm D call. V lost 5 bases to trimming and J lost 4 bases, with 20 bases between them. The CDR3 is 16 amino acids. Germline values: CDR1 SGHVS, CDR2 FQNEAQ.

The sample holds one count of this clone. The V gene is TRBV6-1, the J gene TRBJ1-6; D gene uncertain. Germline CDR1 MNHNS, CDR2 SASEGT. V dropped 0 bases and J dropped 6 bases, with 24 bases sitting between them. CDR3 size: 20 residues. CDR3 sequence: CASSEAMGGSHRWGNSPLHF. The CDR3 bases are TGTGCCAGCAGTGAAGCGATGGGAGGGAGCCATCGATGGGGTAATTCACCCCTCCACTTT.